The present T cell receptor beta chain was sequenced within a study of blood T cell repertoires in COVID-19. Across the study: Collection of acute and convalescent COVID-19 samples took place in the United States, Italy and Spain. PBMCs, B-cell-depleted T cells, or T cells were the source of the cDNA or gDNA that made up the material.

Assay: immunoSEQ multiplex PCR; the TCRdb copy retains only in-frame clones and omits some. Here the sample spans about 120,000 clones, about nine tenths being singletons. The Seattle patients, enrolled during active infection, were followed longitudinally. The sample was peripheral blood. This TCR was sampled from a woman between 65 and 79 years old with COVID-19, enrolled during active disease.

CDR3 sequence reads: CASSATTQYQETQYF. Written as DNA, the CDR3 is TGCGCCAGCAGCGCTACCACACAGTACCAAGAGACCCAGTACTTC. The V and J genes are TRBV5-1 and TRBJ2-5; D call uncertain. Germline CDR1 reads SGHRS; CDR2 reads YFSETQ. The ends were cut back, 4 bases at V and 0 bases at J, with 13 bases in the middle. The CDR3 spans 15 residues.